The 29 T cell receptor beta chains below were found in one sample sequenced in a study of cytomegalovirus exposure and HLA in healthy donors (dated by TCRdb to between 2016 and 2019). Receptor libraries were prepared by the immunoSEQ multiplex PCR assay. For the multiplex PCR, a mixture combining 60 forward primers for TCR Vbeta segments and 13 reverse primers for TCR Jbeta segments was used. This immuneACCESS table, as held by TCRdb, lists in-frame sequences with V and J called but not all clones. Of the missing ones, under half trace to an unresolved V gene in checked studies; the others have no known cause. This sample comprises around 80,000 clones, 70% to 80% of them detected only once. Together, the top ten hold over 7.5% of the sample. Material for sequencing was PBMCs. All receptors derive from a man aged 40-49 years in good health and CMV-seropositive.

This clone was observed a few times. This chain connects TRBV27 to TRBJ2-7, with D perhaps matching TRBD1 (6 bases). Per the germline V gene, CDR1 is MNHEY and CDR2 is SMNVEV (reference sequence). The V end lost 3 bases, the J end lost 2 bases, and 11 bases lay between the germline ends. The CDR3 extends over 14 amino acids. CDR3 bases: TGTGCCAGCAGTTTGTGGGGGCAGGCCTACGAGCAGTACTTC. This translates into CASSLWGQAYEQYF.

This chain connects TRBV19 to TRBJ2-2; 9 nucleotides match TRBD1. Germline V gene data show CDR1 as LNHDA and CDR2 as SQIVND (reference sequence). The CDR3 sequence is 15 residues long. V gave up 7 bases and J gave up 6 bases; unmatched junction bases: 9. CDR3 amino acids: CASTRDRAAAGELFF. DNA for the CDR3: TGTGCCAGTACCCGGGACAGGGCTGCTGCCGGGGAGCTGTTTTTT. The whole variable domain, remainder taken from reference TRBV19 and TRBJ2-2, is DGGITQSPKYLFRKEGQNVTLSCEQNLNHDAMYWYRQDPGQGLRLIYYSQIVNDFQKGDIAEGYSVSREKKESFPLTVTSAQKNPTAFYLCASTRDRAAAGELFFGEGSRLTVL.

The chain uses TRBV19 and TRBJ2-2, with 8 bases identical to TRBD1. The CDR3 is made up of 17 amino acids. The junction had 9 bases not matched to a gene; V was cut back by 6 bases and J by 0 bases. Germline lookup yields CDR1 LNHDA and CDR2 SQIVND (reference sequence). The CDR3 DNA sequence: TGTGCCAGTAGCCCTGGACAGGGTCTTTCGAACACCGGGGAGCTGTTTTTT. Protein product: CASSPGQGLSNTGELFF.

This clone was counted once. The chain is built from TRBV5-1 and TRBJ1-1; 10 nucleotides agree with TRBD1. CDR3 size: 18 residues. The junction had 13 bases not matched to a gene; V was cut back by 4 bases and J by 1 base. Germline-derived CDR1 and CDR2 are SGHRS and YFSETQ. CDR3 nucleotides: TGCGCCAGCAGCACAAAAACCGGGACAGGGGACCCGAACACTGAAGCTTTCTTT. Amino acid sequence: CASSTKTGTGDPNTEAFF.

For the CDR3, the DNA is TGTGCCAGCAGCTTATCCCGACAAATCTACGAGCAGTACTTC. Protein: CASSLSRQIYEQYF. The chain carries TRBV7-8 and TRBJ2-7; no firm D call. Trimming took off 2 bases at V and 3 bases at J, with 11 bases between the two ends. From germline, CDR1 is SGHVS and CDR2 FQNEAQ. There are 14 residues in the CDR3.

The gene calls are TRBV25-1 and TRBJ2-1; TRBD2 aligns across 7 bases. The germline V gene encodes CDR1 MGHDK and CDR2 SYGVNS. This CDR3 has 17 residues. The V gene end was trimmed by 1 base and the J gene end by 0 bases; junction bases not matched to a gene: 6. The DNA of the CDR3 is TGTGCCAGCAGTGAATTCGGGGGAGGGAGCTCCTACAATGAGCAGTTCTTC. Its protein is CASSEFGGGSSYNEQFF.

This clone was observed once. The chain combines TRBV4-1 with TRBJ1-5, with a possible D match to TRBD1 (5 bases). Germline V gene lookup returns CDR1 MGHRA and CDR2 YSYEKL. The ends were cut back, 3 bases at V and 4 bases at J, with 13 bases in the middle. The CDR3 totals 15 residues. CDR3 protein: CASSQYETDNQPQHF. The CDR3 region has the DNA TGCGCCAGCAGCCAGTATGAGACAGATAATCAGCCCCAGCATTTT.

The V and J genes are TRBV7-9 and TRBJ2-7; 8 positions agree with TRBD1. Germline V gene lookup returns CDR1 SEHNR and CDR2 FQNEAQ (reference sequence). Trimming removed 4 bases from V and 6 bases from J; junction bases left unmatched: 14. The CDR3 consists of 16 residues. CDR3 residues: CASSSRWTGKNGEQYF. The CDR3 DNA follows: TGTGCCAGCAGCTCTCGCTGGACAGGGAAGAATGGCGAGCAGTACTTC.

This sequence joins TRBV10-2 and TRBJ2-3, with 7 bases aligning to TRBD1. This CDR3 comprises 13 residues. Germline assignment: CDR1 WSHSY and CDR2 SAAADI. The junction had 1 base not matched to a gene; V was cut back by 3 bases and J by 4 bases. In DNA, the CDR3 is TGCGCCAGCAGTGAAGGGGGCCCAGATACGCAGTATTTT. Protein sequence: CASSEGGPDTQYF.

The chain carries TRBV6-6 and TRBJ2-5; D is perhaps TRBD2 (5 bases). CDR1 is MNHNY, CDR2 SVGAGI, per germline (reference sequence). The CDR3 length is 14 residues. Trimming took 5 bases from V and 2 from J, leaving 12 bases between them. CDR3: CASSPGGGQETQYF. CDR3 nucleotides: TGTGCCAGCAGTCCGGGCGGCGGGCAAGAGACCCAGTACTTC.

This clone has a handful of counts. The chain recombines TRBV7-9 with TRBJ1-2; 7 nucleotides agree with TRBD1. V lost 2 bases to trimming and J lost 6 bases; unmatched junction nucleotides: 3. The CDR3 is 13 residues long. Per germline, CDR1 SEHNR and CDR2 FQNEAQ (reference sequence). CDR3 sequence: CASSLKGGDGYTF. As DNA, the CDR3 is TGTGCCAGCAGCTTAAAAGGGGGCGATGGCTACACCTTC.

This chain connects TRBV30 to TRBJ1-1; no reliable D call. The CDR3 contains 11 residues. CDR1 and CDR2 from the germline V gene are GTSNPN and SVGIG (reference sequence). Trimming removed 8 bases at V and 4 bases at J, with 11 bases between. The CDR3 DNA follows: TGTGCCCTCCCGGCGGGCACTGAAGCTTTCTTT. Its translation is CALPAGTEAFF.

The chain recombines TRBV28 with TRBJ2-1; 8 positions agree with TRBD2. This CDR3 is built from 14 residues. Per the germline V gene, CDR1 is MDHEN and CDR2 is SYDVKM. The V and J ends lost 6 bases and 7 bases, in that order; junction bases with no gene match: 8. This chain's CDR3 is CASRSGTRGNEQFF. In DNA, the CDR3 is TGTGCCAGCAGGTCCGGGACTAGAGGGAATGAGCAGTTCTTC.

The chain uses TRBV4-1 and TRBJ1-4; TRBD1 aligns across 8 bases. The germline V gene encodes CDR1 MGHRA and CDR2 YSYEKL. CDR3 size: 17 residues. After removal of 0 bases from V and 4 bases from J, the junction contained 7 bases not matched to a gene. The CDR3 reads CASSQERQGASNEKLFF. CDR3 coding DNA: TGCGCCAGCAGCCAAGAGCGGCAGGGGGCGAGTAATGAAAAACTGTTTTTT.

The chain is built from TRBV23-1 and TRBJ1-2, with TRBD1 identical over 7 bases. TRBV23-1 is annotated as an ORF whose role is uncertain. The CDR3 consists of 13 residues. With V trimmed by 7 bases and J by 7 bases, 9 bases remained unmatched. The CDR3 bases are TGCGCCAGCACGCAGGAAGGGGGCTGTGGCTACACCTTC. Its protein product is CASTQEGGCGYTF.

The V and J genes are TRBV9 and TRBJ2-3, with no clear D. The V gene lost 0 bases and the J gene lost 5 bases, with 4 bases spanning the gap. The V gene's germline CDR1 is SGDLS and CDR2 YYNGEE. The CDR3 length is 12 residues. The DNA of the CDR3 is TGTGCCAGCAGCGTAGCAGAAGATACGCAGTATTTT. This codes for CASSVAEDTQYF.

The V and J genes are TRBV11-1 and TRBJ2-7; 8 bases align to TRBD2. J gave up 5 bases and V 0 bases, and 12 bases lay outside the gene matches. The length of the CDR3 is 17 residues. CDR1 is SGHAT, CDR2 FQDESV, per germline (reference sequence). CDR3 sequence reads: CASSLATSGSWIDEQYF. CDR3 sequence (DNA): TGTGCCAGCAGCTTAGCCACAAGCGGGAGTTGGATCGACGAGCAGTACTTC.

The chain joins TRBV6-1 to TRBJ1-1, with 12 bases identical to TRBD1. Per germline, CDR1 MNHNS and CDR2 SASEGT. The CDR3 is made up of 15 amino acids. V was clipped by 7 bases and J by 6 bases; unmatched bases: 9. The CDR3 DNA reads TGTGCCAGCAAAACGGGACAGGGGGCGAGGGCTGAAGCTTTCTTT. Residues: CASKTGQGARAEAFF.

For the CDR3, the DNA is TGTGCCAGCAGCCCCGCAGGGTTAACCGGGGAGCTGTTTTTT. Encoded protein: CASSPAGLTGELFF. The chain links TRBV11-3 to TRBJ2-2; D might be TRBD1 (5 bases). The CDR3 consists of 14 residues. Trimming stripped 5 bases from V and 5 bases from J, with 12 bases between. The V gene's germline CDR1 is SGHNT and CDR2 YENEEA.

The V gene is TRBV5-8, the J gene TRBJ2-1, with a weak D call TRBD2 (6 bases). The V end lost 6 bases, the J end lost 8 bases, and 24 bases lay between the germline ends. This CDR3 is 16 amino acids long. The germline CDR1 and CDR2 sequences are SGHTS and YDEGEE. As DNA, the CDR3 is TGTGCCAGCAAGGCTTCGGCGGGATATGAGTACGATGAGCAGTTCTTC. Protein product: CASKASAGYEYDEQFF.

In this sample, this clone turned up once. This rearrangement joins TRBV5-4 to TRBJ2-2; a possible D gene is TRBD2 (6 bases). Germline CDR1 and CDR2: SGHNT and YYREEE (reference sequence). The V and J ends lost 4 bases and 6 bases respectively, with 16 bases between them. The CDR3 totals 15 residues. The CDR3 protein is CASSPGSLNAGELFF. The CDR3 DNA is TGTGCCAGCAGCCCCGGGAGCCTAAACGCCGGGGAGCTGTTTTTT.

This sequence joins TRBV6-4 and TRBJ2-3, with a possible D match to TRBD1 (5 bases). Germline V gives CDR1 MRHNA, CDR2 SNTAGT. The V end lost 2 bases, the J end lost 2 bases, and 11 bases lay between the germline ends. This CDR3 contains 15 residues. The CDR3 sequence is CASSDGAGHTDTQYF. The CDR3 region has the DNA TGTGCCAGCAGTGACGGGGCAGGGCACACAGATACGCAGTATTTT.

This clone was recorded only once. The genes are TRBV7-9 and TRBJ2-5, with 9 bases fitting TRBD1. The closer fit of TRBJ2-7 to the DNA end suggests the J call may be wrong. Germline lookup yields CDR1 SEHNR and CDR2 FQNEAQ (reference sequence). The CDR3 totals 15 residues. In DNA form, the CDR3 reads TGTGCCAGCAGCCGCCTGGGACAGGGCGACGTCGAGCAGTACTTC. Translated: CASSRLGQGDVEQYF.

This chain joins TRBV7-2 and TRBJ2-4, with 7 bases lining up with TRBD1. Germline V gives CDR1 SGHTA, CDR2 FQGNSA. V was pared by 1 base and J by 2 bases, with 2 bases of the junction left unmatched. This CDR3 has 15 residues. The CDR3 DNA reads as TGTGCCAGCAGCTTAGGAGGGGGCTCCAAAAACATTCAGTACTTC. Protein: CASSLGGGSKNIQYF.

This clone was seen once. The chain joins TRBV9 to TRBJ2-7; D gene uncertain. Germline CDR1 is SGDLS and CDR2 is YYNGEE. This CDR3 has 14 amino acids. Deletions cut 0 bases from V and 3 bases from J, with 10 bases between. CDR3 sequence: CASSVVRQLYEQYF. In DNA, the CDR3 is TGTGCCAGCAGCGTAGTGAGGCAGCTCTACGAGCAGTACTTC.

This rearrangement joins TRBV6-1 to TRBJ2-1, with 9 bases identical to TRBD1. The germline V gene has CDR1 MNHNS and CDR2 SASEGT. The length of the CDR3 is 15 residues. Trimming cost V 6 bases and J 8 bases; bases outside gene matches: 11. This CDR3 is CASRPTGGTIHEQFF. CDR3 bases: TGTGCCAGCAGACCGACAGGGGGAACTATCCATGAGCAGTTCTTC.

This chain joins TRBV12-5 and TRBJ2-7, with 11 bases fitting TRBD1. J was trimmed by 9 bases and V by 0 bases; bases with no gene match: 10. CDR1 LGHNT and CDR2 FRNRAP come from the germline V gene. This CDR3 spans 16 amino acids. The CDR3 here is CASGLVLGDRGLGQYF. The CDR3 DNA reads TGTGCTAGTGGTTTGGTACTAGGGGACAGGGGGTTAGGGCAGTACTTC.

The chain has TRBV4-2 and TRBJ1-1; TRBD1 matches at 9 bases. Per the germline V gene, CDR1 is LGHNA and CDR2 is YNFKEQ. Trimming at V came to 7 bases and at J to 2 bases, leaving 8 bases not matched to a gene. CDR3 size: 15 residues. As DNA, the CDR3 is TGTGCCAGCAACCCGGGACAGGGCGCAAACACTGAAGCTTTCTTT. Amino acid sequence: CASNPGQGANTEAFF.

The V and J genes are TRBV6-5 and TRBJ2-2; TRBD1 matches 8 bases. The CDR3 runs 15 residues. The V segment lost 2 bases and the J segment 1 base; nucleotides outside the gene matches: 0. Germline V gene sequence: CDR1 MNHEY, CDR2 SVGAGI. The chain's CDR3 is CASSYGTGNTGELFF. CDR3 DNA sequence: TGTGCCAGCAGTTACGGGACAGGGAACACCGGGGAGCTGTTTTTT.